Sequencing of this T cell receptor (beta chain) was carried out in a study of blood T cell repertoires in COVID-19. As for the study in general: Material from acute and convalescent COVID-19 was sourced from the United States, Italy and Spain.

From germline, CDR1 is MDHEN and CDR2 SYDVKM. CDR3 length equals 15 residues. V was pared by 3 bases and J by 3 bases, with 2 bases of the junction left unmatched. The authors' processing: Reference gene primer amplification in the assay estimated nucleated cell counts. Clones were read by immunoSEQ multiplex PCR, and TCRdb kept only the in-frame ones, dropping some. The V and J calls and the clone size are those of that table, but D and trimming were determined from the DNA. This sample has 20,000 to 30,000 clones, with 75% to 90% found just once. The clonotype originates from a human donor in a cohort sampled during active COVID-19. Specimen: peripheral blood. J is TRBJ2-5 and V is TRBV28, with 12 bases identical to TRBD2. CDR3 sequence (DNA): TGTGCCAGCAGTTTGCCTAGCGGGAGGGAAGAGACCCAGTACTTC. It is translated as CASSLPSGREETQYF.